Following are 10 T cell receptor beta chains from one sample sequenced in a study of T-cell memory formation after mild COVID-19. A single record per CDR3 protein comes from TCRdb applying MiXCR to the 5' RACE reads. Among hundreds of thousands of distinct CDR3 sequences listed, about 20% were seen once. Sequencing input: PBMCs or a T cell subset sorted from them (not recorded which). The receptor set was obtained from an adult woman who had mild COVID-19 (a few samples of this study predate the infection). Cell type and time point are not known.

This clonotype was observed a handful of times. The V and J genes are TRBV12-3 or TRBV12-4 and TRBJ2-1, with 9 bases matching TRBD2. V was pared by 4 bases and J by 10 bases, with 11 bases of the junction left unmatched. The CDR3 sequence is 15 residues long. CDR3 amino acids: CASSSQAGGPMEQFF. The CDR3 coding sequence is TGTGCCAGCAGTTCCCAAGCGGGGGGACCGATGGAGCAGTTCTTC.

At least ten counts were recorded for this clonotype. This chain connects TRBV5-1 to TRBJ2-3, with TRBD1 matching over 9 bases. CDR3 size: 15 residues. Germline CDR1 SGHRS, CDR2 YFSETQ. After removal of 4 bases from V and 5 bases from J, the junction contained 8 bases not matched to a gene. The CDR3 sequence is CASSDGTGQGDTQYF. DNA of the CDR3: TGCGCCAGCAGCGACGGGACAGGGCAGGGAGATACGCAGTATTTT.

V is TRBV6-1 and J is TRBJ1-1; D remains ambiguous. The CDR3 spans 14 residues. Per germline, CDR1 MNHNS and CDR2 SASEGT. V lost 3 bases to trimming and J lost 6 bases, with 14 bases between them. The chain's CDR3 is CASSDQLGSAEAFF. DNA for the CDR3: TGTGCCAGCAGTGATCAGCTGGGATCCGCTGAAGCTTTCTTT.

The gene calls are TRBV12-3 or TRBV12-4 and TRBJ2-7; tentatively, D is TRBD1 (8 bases). The CDR3 runs to 15 residues. Trimming took off 5 bases at V and 4 bases at J, with 18 bases between the two ends. DNA for the CDR3: TGTGCCAGCAGTGCCACAGGGGGGGTCAGTTACGAGCAGTACTTC. It translates to CASSATGGVSYEQYF.

The table lists this clonotype with a few counts. V is TRBV5-1 and J is TRBJ2-3; maybe TRBD1 (6 bases). Trimming stripped 1 base from V and 0 bases from J, with 21 bases between. From germline, CDR1 is SGHRS and CDR2 YFSETQ. The CDR3 totals 19 residues. CDR3 residues: CASSLSRVLGGDSTDTQYF. The CDR3 DNA is TGCGCCAGCAGCTTGTCAAGGGTACTAGGGGGAGATAGCACAGATACGCAGTATTTT.

V usage is TRBV29-1 and J usage is TRBJ2-5; 7 bases are a match to TRBD1. The CDR3 is 12 amino acids. Germline CDR1 reads SQVTM; CDR2 reads ANQGSEA. The V segment lost 4 bases and the J segment 2 bases; nucleotides outside the gene matches: 1. The CDR3 DNA sequence: TGCAGCGTTGGGGGACAGCAAGAGACCCAGTACTTC. This translates into CSVGGQQETQYF.

This clonotype was detected a few times. The chain employs TRBV29-1 and TRBJ2-7; D unresolved. This CDR3 region has 13 residues. The V gene's germline CDR1 is SQVTM and CDR2 ANQGSEA. Between the trimmed V and J ends, which lost 1 base and 5 bases, there was a span of 12 bases. CDR3 residues: CSVEVYSPNEQYF. CDR3 coding DNA: TGCAGCGTTGAAGTGTACAGTCCGAACGAGCAGTACTTC.

The genes are TRBV15 and TRBJ2-1; possibly TRBD1 for D (5 bases). Trimming removed 0 bases from V and 4 bases from J, with 16 bases in between. This CDR3 contains 17 residues. Germline V CDR1 and CDR2: LNHNV, YYDKDF (reference sequence). The CDR3 DNA reads TGTGCCACCAGCAGAGATGGGAAGGGGATGGGGTACAATGAGCAGTTCTTC. This encodes CATSRDGKGMGYNEQFF.

This clonotype occurred a few times. The chain uses TRBV15 and TRBJ2-7; D is ambiguous. Looked up from germline, CDR1 is LNHNV and CDR2 is YYDKDF (reference sequence). CDR3 length: 11 residues. Trimming shortened V by 0 bases and J by 8 bases, and 5 bases separated the two germline ends. The DNA of the CDR3 is TGTGCCACCAGCAGAGATAATAAGCAGTACTTC. This encodes CATSRDNKQYF.

The J gene is TRBJ2-4, the V gene TRBV19, with 8 positions matching TRBD1. Germline values: CDR1 LNHDA, CDR2 SQIVND (reference sequence). CDR3 size: 15 residues. Germline trimming cut 6 bases from V and 0 bases from J; bases unmatched to any gene: 4. The CDR3 nucleotides are TGTGCCAGTAGAGGGACAGGCCAAGCCAAAAACATTCAGTACTTC. It is translated as CASRGTGQAKNIQYF.